Sequencing of this T cell receptor (beta chain) was carried out in a study of CD8+ T cells in alopecia areata. In the study overall: Treated patients were given 5 to 10 mg oral tofacitinib twice daily. Study-level points and caveats: Patients showed less clear TCR sequence sharing than mice, possibly partly because of HLA diversity. On tofacitinib, scalp clonality and expanded CD8+ clones among top 100 fell significantly.

This clone appeared a single time. The antigen remains undetermined. Treatment specified: oral pan-JAK inhibitor, 5-10 mg twice daily. Both CD4+ and CD8+ T cells were separated by sorting PBMCs. CDR3 length: 14 amino acids. V gave up 7 bases and J gave up 6 bases, with 13 bases separating them. Germline CDR1 MGHRA, CDR2 YSYEKL. Investigators isolated RNA and reverse transcribed it into cDNA to act as the sequencing template. Sequencing used immunoSEQ multiplex PCR; TCRdb keeps in-frame clones, though not all of them. The sample lists over 150,000 clones; 60% were seen once. Sequenced here: CD4+ T cells sorted from blood, sampled at week 24, from a patient treated with tofacitinib. This receptor was taken from a human donor with alopecia areata. The chain carries TRBV4-1 and TRBJ1-6; TRBD1 is a possible D gene (5 bases). The CDR3 nucleotides read TGCGCCAGCACTGGGGCCCAATCTAATTCACCCCTCCACTTT. Its protein product is CASTGAQSNSPLHF.